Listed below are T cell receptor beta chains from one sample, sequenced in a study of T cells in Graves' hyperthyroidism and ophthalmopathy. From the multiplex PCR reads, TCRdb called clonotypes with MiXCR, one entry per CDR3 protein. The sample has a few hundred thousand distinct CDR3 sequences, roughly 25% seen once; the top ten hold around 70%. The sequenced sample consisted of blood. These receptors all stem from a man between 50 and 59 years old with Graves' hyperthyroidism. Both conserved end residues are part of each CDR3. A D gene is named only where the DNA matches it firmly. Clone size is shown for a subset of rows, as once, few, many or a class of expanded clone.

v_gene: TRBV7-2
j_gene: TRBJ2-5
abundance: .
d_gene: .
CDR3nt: TGTGCCAGCAGCAATACCTTTACCCAGTACTTC
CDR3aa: CASSNTFTQYF

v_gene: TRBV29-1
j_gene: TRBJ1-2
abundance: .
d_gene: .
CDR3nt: TGCAGCGTTGAATCAGGATTTCCCTATGGCTACACCTTC
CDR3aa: CSVESGFPYGYTF

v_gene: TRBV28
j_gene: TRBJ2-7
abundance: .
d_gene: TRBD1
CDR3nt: TGTGCCAGCAGTTGGACAGGGACCCACGAGCAGTACTTC
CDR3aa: CASSWTGTHEQYF

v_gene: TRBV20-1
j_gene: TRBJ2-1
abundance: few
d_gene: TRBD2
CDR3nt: TGCAGTGCTAGCCCACTAGCGGGCCCGGGGCTCAATGAGCAGTTCTTC
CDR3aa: CSASPLAGPGLNEQFF

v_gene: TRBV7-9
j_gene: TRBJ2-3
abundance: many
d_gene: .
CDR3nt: TGTGCCAGCAGCTTAGCAAGGGAAGATACGCAGTATTTT
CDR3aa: CASSLAREDTQYF

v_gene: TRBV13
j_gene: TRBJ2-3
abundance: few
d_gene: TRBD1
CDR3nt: TGTGCCAGCAGCTTAGAAGGGAGCCAGGGGGGCACAGATACGCAGTATTTT
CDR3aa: CASSLEGSQGGTDTQYF

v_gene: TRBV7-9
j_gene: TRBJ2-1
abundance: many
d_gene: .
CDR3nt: TGTGCCAGCAGCCCAGGAGGGTCTCCCTACAATGAGCAGTTCTTC
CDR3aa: CASSPGGSPYNEQFF

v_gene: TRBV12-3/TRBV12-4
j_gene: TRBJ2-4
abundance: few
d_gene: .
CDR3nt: TGTGCCAGCAGTTTAGAGTCGACAGATCAAACCAAAAACATTCAGTACTTC
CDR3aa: CASSLESTDQTKNIQYF

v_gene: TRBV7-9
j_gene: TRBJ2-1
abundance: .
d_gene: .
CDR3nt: TGTGCCAGCAGCTCCTCCGGGACACGGATCTACAATGAGCAGTTCTTC
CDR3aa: CASSSSGTRIYNEQFF

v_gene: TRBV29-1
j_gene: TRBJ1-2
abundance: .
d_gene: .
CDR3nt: TGCAGCGTTTATGCAGGGATCTATGGCTACACCTTC
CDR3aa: CSVYAGIYGYTF

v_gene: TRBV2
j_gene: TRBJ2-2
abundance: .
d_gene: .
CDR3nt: TGTGCCAGCAGTGAGCGGCGGGCGAACACCGGGGAGCTGTTTTTT
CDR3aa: CASSERRANTGELFF

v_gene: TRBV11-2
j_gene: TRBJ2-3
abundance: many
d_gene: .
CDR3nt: TGTGCCAGCAGCTTCGGTCTCGGCAATACGCAGTATTTT
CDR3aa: CASSFGLGNTQYF

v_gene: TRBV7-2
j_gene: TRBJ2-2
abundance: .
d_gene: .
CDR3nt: TGTGCCACCCAACTAGAGGGGGACATTTTCGCGAACACCGGGGAGCTGTTTTTT
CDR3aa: CATQLEGDIFANTGELFF

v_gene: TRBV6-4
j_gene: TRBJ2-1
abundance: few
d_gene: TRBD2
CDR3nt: TGTGCCAGCACCGGACTAGCGGGAGTCCATGAGCAGTTCTTC
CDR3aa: CASTGLAGVHEQFF

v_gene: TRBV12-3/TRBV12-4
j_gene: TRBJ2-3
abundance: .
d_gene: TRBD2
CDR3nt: TGTGCCAGCAGTTTAACCCCTAGCGGGAGTAGGACAGATACGCAGTATTTT
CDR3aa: CASSLTPSGSRTDTQYF

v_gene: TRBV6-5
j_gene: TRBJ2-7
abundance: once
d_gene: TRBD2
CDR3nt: TGTGCCAGCAGTTACGCCGGGACTAGCTCCTACGAGCAGTACTTC
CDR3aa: CASSYAGTSSYEQYF

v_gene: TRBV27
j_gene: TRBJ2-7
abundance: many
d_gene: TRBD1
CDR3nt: TGTGCCAGCAGTTTATTGGGGACAGGCGCCTCCTACGAGCAGTACTTC
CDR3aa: CASSLLGTGASYEQYF

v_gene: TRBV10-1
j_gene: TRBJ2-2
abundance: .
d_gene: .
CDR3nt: TGCGCCAGCAGCCGCAGGGTATCGGGGGAGCTGTTTTTT
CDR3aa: CASSRRVSGELFF

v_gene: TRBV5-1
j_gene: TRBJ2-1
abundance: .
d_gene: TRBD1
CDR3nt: TGCGCCAGCAGCCTGGGGCACACCCAGGGGGCGGGGGAGCAGTTCTTC
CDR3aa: CASSLGHTQGAGEQFF

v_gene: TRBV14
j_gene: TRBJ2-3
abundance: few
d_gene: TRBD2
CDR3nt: TGTGCCAGCAGCCAAGTCTCTAGCGGGATGTCTACGCAGTATTTT
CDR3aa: CASSQVSSGMSTQYF

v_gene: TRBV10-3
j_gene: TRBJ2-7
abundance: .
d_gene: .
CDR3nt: TGTGCCATCAGTGAGATCAAAACCTACGAGCAGTACTTC
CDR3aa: CAISEIKTYEQYF

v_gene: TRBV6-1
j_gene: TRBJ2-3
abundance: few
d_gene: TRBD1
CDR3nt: TGTGCCAGCAGCCAACAGGGGCACGATACGCAGTATTTT
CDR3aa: CASSQQGHDTQYF

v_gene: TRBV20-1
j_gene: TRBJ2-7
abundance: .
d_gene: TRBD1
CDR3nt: TGCAGTGCTAGAGATCGGAGGACAGGGGATTCCTACGAGCAGTACTTC
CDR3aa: CSARDRRTGDSYEQYF

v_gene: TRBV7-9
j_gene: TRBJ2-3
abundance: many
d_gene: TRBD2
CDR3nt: TGTGCCAGCAGGGGTGGACTAGCGGGAAGGCCGAGCACAGATACGCAGTATTTT
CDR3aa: CASRGGLAGRPSTDTQYF

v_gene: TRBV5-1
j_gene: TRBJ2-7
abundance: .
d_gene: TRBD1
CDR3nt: TGCGCCAGCAGCTTATGGACAGGGGTGGGTGAGCAGTACTTC
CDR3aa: CASSLWTGVGEQYF

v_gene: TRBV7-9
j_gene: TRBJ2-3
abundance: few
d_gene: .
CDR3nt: TGTGCCAGCGTACCTACGTCCGGCTCAGATACGCAGTATTTT
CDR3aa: CASVPTSGSDTQYF

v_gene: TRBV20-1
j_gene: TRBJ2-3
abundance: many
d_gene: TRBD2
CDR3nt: TGCAGTGCTAGAGGGGCTAGCGGCTTCACAGATACGCAGTATTTT
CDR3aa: CSARGASGFTDTQYF

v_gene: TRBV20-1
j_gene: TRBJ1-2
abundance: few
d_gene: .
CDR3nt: TGCAGTGCTACAGGGGAGCTCTATGGCTACACCTTC
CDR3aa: CSATGELYGYTF

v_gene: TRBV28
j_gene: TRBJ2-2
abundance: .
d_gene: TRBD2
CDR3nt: TGTGCCAGCACCACTGCAGGACTAGTTAACACCGGGGAGCTGTTTTTT
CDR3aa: CASTTAGLVNTGELFF

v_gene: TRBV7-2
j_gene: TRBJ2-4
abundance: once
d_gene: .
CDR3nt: TGTGCCAGCAGCCAGAACGTTGGGGCTCAGTACTTC
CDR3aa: CASSQNVGAQYF

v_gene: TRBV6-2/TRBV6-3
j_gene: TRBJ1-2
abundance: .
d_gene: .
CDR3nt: TGTGCCAGCAGCCACAGCCTTTCGGACTATGGCTACACCTTC
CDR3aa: CASSHSLSDYGYTF

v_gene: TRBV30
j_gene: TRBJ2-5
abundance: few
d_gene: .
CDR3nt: TGTGCCTGGAGTGTACGTGGGGGGAGTGTGAAGACCCAGTACTTC
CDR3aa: CAWSVRGGSVKTQYF

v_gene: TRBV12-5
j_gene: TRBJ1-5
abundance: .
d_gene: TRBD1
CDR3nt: TGTGCTAGTGGCCAAGGACAGGGTCTGGGTAGCAATCAGCCCCAGCATTTT
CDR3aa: CASGQGQGLGSNQPQHF

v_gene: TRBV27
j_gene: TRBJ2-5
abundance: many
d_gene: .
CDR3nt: TGTGCCAGCAGTGGTGGGGTTAGGGAGACCCAGTACTTC
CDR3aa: CASSGGVRETQYF

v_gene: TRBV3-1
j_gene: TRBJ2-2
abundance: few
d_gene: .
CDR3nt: TGTGCCAGCAGCCAAAATCCATCAACCGGGGAGCTGTTTTTT
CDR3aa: CASSQNPSTGELFF

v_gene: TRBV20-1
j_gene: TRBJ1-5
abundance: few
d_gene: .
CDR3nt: TGCAGTGCTAGAGTCGGTGTGGGGGACCAGCCCCAGCATTTT
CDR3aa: CSARVGVGDQPQHF

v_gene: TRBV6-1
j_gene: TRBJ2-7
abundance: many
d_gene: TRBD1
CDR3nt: TGTGCCAGCAGTGAGTCGGGACAGGGGATTTACGAGCAGTACTTC
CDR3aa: CASSESGQGIYEQYF

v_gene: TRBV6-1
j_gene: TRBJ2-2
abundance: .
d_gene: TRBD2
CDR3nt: TGTGCCAGTCGACTAGCCTCGAACACCGGGGAGCTGTTTTTT
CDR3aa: CASRLASNTGELFF

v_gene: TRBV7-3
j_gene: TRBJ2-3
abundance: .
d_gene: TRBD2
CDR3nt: TGTGCCAGCAGCTCGGTAGCGGGAGATCGCACAGATACGCAGTATTTT
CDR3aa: CASSSVAGDRTDTQYF

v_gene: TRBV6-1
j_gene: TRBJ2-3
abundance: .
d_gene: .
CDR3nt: TGTGCCAGCACCGAGGGCACAGATACGCAGTATTTT
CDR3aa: CASTEGTDTQYF

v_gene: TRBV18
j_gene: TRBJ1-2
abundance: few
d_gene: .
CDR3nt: TGTGCCAGCTCACCGGAGCAGGGGAATGGCTACACCTTC
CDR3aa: CASSPEQGNGYTF

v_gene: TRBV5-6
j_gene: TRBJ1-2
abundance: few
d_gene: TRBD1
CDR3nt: TGTGCCAGCGCGGGGACAGGCCGGGGCTATGGCTACACCTTC
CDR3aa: CASAGTGRGYGYTF

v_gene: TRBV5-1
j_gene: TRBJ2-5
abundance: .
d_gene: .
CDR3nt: TGCGCCAGCAGCTTGGCGACACACGGGACCCAGTACTTC
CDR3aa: CASSLATHGTQYF